This is a list of T cell receptor beta chains from one sample in a study of T cells in Graves' hyperthyroidism and ophthalmopathy. MiXCR, run by TCRdb on the multiplex PCR reads, gives a single entry per CDR3 protein. The sample holds roughly 720,000 distinct CDR3 sequences; approximately 15% are singletons and the top ten take around 16%. Sequencing was done on a sample of blood. All receptors come from a man in his fifties with Graves' hyperthyroidism. The CDR3 runs from the conserved cysteine through the conserved F or W. A D gene is named only where the DNA matches it firmly.

d_call j_call cdr3_length v_call cdr3_aa
NA TRBJ2-1 14 TRBV4-2 CASSPSDAAGEQFF
TRBD2 TRBJ2-3 13 TRBV10-3 CAITQREGDTQYF
TRBD1 TRBJ1-2 13 TRBV29-1 CSVQTGIREGYTF
NA TRBJ2-5 14 TRBV11-2 CASSPHTGRETQYF
NA TRBJ2-3 15 TRBV28 CASSLFPGPQDTQYF
NA TRBJ2-7 13 TRBV30 CAWSVGQFYEQYF
TRBD2 TRBJ2-1 17 TRBV18 CASSRRGLAGGDNEQFF
TRBD2 TRBJ2-7 12 TRBV20-1 CSAAGGPYEQYF
NA TRBJ2-1 15 TRBV20-1 CSARAGGARYNEQFF
TRBD1 TRBJ1-5 15 TRBV5-1 CASSLAGGDIQPQHF
NA TRBJ2-7 15 TRBV18 CASSPKGQSLSEQYF
NA TRBJ2-7 14 TRBV27 CASSLSGSGTEQYF
TRBD2 TRBJ2-7 16 TRBV6-1 CASSRTTSGSFDEQYF
TRBD2 TRBJ2-1 20 TRBV7-2 CASSSFGTSGRGSSYNEQFF
NA TRBJ2-1 12 TRBV6-1 CASSELYNEQFF
TRBD1 TRBJ2-1 16 TRBV6-5 CASSYRPGQGVFEQFF
TRBD1 TRBJ1-4 15 TRBV5-1 CASSLLPGQNEKLFF
NA TRBJ1-2 14 TRBV6-2/TRBV6-3 CASSKTVVVYGYTF
TRBD1 TRBJ1-1 14 TRBV18 CASSPSDREGEAFF
NA TRBJ1-5 13 TRBV27 CASSSRGGQPQHF
NA TRBJ2-5 16 TRBV6-1 CASSSPTGTVQETQYF
NA TRBJ1-5 12 TRBV12-3/TRBV12-4 CASRYHNQPQHF
NA TRBJ2-5 15 TRBV9 CASSEKEGPWETQYF
NA TRBJ2-3 16 TRBV11-2 CASSFVRFTSTDTQYF
TRBD2 TRBJ2-1 15 TRBV5-1 CASSLASGSHNEQFF
TRBD2 TRBJ2-7 15 TRBV12-3/TRBV12-4 CASNPAGGPKDEQYF
NA TRBJ1-5 15 TRBV7-6 CASSLAHNSNQPQHF
NA TRBJ2-5 14 TRBV27 CASSLSTGARTQYF
NA TRBJ2-1 13 TRBV20-1 CSARISSYNEQFF
NA TRBJ1-2 15 TRBV7-9 CASSLGQIYNYGYTF
NA TRBJ2-1 15 TRBV14 CASSQLMSSYNEQFF
NA TRBJ2-5 14 TRBV6-1 CASRPHRKRETQYF
NA TRBJ1-1 16 TRBV12-3/TRBV12-4 CASSLGVNNPYTEAFF
NA TRBJ2-7 12 TRBV6-1 CAIAASSYEQYF
TRBD1 TRBJ2-1 15 TRBV6-1 CASSLPDRGLREQFF
NA TRBJ1-5 17 TRBV28 CASRYSVISTSNQPQHF
TRBD2 TRBJ2-1 17 TRBV10-3 CAISESGLFSPYNEQFF
NA TRBJ1-1 18 TRBV3-1 CASSQEVLGVGLNTEAFF
NA TRBJ2-5 14 TRBV6-1 CATQRQLWRETQYF
TRBD1 TRBJ2-3 14 TRBV19 CASTFTGGTDTQYF